The text below deals with one TCR beta chain. Its antigen is unknown. The data originate from a study of metastatic and nonmetastatic thyroid tumors. Study-wide findings and caveats: For both blood and tumor, malignant thyroid tumors reportedly showed significantly higher TCR beta diversity than benign nodules did.

Methods used by the authors: The authors used CDR3 differences across clinicopathological groups to build a distant-metastasis classifier for papillary thyroid cancer. TCRdb re-called the PCR reads via MiXCR. V and J calls and clone size were set by TCRdb, not the authors. The table includes about 21,000 clones, about 30% detected once. Patients were all untreated before their thyroid surgery. V gave up 2 bases and J gave up 3 bases, with 11 bases separating them. Germline V gives CDR1 LGHNA, CDR2 YSLEER. The CDR3 totals 15 residues. The V call is TRBV4-3, the J call TRBJ2-1, with TRBD1 as a possible D gene (5 bases). This clonotype originated in a female donor with papillary thyroid cancer or a benign thyroid nodule (not recorded which). Some clones in this sample may be carry-over from other donors' samples. The sample comprised blood. The CDR3 is CASSQQGLGYNEQFF. The DNA for the CDR3 is TGCGCCAGCAGCCAACAGGGTTTAGGCTACAATGAGCAGTTCTTC.